This T cell receptor (beta chain) derives from a study of cytomegalovirus exposure and HLA in healthy donors. Worth noting for this clone: Its antigen is undetermined.

The germline V gene has CDR1 WNHNN and CDR2 SYGVQD (reference sequence). J lost 9 bases, V lost 6 bases, and 20 bases had no gene match. This CDR3 region has 19 residues. The PCR ran on 60 Vbeta and 13 Jbeta primers. Source study methods: Counted up in a later analysis, unique TCR beta chains came to some 80 million, with about 9.9 million shared. Repertoires were generated with immunoSEQ multiplex PCR, while TCRdb's copy carries only in-frame clones and drops some. The D gene and trimming were derived from the DNA, and the V and J assignments and clone size from that table. This sample yields about 250,000 clones, of which about 90% are seen a single time; 1.7% belongs to the top ten. The study's findings and limits: Later, an analysis showed that TCR beta chains associated with HLA were more clonally expanded than others that were equally common.

Sequencing input: PBMCs. The rearrangement uses TRBV10-1 and TRBJ2-1, with 13 bases identical to TRBD2. This receptor was identified in a girl between 2 and 10 years old in good health and CMV-seronegative. The CDR3 region has the DNA TGCGCCAGCAGGAGGGGACAGGGGTCAACTAGCGGGGGGGATGCTGAGCAGTTCTTC. This sequence encodes CASRRGQGSTSGGDAEQFF.